A single TCR beta chain is shown here with its context. The sample originates from a study of shared clonotypes between healthy human individuals. Per the original data handling: There were no quality scores in the junction-only immunoSEQ sequences, so filtering differed. TCRdb keeps only in-frame clones here, not all; method: immunoSEQ multiplex PCR. V and J calls and clone size follow that table, whereas D and trimming were derived from the DNA. Among more than 2 million clones listed, roughly 94% were seen once. CD4+ cell separation produced CD45RA+ naive and CD45RA-negative memory subsets. V lost 8 bases, J lost 2 bases, and 11 bases lay in between. CDR3 length equals 13 residues. Germline-derived CDR1 and CDR2 are MNHEY and SMNVEV (reference sequence).

The clonotype originates from a man aged 18 to 29 in good health. V and J are TRBV27 and TRBJ2-3; no firm D call. The sample was naive CD4+ T cells sorted from blood. Specified subset: CD45RA+ positively selected. DNA for the CDR3: TGTGCCAGCCTTGTCATCCCCACAGATACGCAGTATTTT. Amino acids: CASLVIPTDTQYF.